A single TCR beta chain is shown here with its context. This entry comes from a study of blood T cell repertoires in COVID-19. Looking at the study overall: Acute and convalescent COVID-19 samples came from the United States, Italy and Spain. Nucleic acid was either cDNA or gDNA, and it came from T cells, B-cell-depleted T cells, or PBMCs.

As originally analysed: Nucleated cell counts were estimated from reference gene primer amplification. Assay used: immunoSEQ multiplex PCR; TCRdb lists only in-frame clones, some missing. The DNA gave D and trimming, while V, J and clone size come from that table. The sample yields about 46,000 clones, around 90% seen once. This sequence was found in a man between 45 and 60 years old with acute or convalescent COVID-19. Sequencing was carried out using peripheral blood.

The CDR3 spells CASSPQDRDGYTF. The CDR3 nucleotides read TGCGCCAGCAGTCCCCAAGACAGGGATGGCTACACCTTC. The rearrangement joins TRBV5-1 to TRBJ1-2, with 7 bases that match TRBD1. Trimming cost V 5 bases and J 6 bases; bases outside gene matches: 7. CDR1 and CDR2 (germline): SGHRS, YFSETQ. CDR3 length: 13 amino acids.